These 5 T cell receptor beta chains originate from one sample sequenced in a study of regulatory T cells in long-lasting Graves disease. According to the study, TCR beta libraries were built with iRepertoire HTBI primers and CDR3-region Arm-PCR. TCRdb re-analysed the multiplex PCR reads in MiXCR, keeping a single row per CDR3 protein. This table has approximately 540,000 distinct CDR3 sequences, 12% appearing once. The time point was: newly diagnosed GD, antithyroid drugs for less than 3 months. RNA from PBMCs was the source of the TCR library. Another study also made use of these data, one on T cells in Graves' hyperthyroidism and ophthalmopathy.

The specimen was peripheral blood mononuclear cells (PBMCs), collected at new diagnosis, from a patient treated with antithyroid drugs. The source is a woman aged 25 to 39 with Graves disease.

At least ten counts were recorded for this clonotype. This chain links TRBV2 with TRBJ1-5; 9 bases are shared with TRBD1. V gave up 4 bases and J gave up 7 bases; unmatched junction bases: 5. This CDR3 comprises 14 residues. Germline values: CDR1 SNHLY, CDR2 FYNNEI. CDR3 nucleotides: TGTGCCAGCAGTGGGGGACAGGGAATGCAGCCCCAGCATTTT. Amino acid sequence: CASSGGQGMQPQHF.

In its sample, this clonotype was seen a few times. V and J are TRBV28 and TRBJ2-7; perhaps TRBD1 as D (5 bases). There are 13 residues in the CDR3. The V gene's germline CDR1 is MDHEN and CDR2 SYDVKM. CDR3 amino acids: CKSAETASYEQYF. CDR3 DNA sequence: TGTAAATCGGCCGAGACAGCCTCCTACGAGCAGTACTTC.

The chain carries TRBV11-2 and TRBJ2-7; TRBD1 matches 10 bases. This CDR3 has 15 residues. Germline trimming cut 1 base from V and 3 bases from J; bases unmatched to any gene: 3. Germline loops: CDR1 SGHAT, CDR2 FQNNGV. The DNA for the CDR3 is TGTGCCAGCAGCTTAGTGGGACAGGGGCTCTACGAGCAGTACTTC. Amino acid sequence: CASSLVGQGLYEQYF.

This clonotype has a count of ten or more. The V and J genes are TRBV20-1 and TRBJ1-2; D is possibly TRBD1 (5 bases). Trimming took 0 bases from V and 4 from J, leaving 15 bases between them. CDR1 is DFQATT, CDR2 SNEGSKA, per germline (reference sequence). CDR3 length: 15 residues. CDR3 region: CSARDDSGLRYGYTF. The CDR3 DNA follows: TGCAGTGCTAGAGATGATTCAGGGTTGCGCTATGGCTACACCTTC.

Points on this clonotype: Being one base from a much bigger clone, this may be a read error. The CDR3 sequence: CASSLSGAQGTQYF. The CDR3 bases are TGTGCCAGCAGTTTATCCGGGGCCCAGGGGACCCAGTACTTC. The chain is built from TRBV28 and TRBJ2-5, with D perhaps assigned TRBD1 or TRBD2 (5 bases each). This CDR3 comprises 14 residues. V was shortened by 1 base and J by 7 bases, with 13 bases between the two germline ends. The germline CDR1 and CDR2 sequences are MDHEN and SYDVKM.